The clone carrying this T cell receptor (beta chain) was observed at least ten times. These data come from a study of T cells in Graves' hyperthyroidism and ophthalmopathy. The CDR3 spans 15 residues. Germline loops: CDR1 SGHTA, CDR2 FQGTGA. The germline V and J ends were trimmed by 5 bases and 7 bases, with 18 bases remaining between them. What was amplified from RNA transcripts were TCR beta CDR3 regions. First-round RT-PCR with HTBI primers amplified the TCR CDR3 region. TCRdb re-analysed the multiplex PCR reads in MiXCR, keeping a single row per CDR3 protein. The data show more than 300,000 distinct CDR3 sequences, about 13% seen once.

This clonotype was sampled from a woman aged 18-29 years with Graves' hyperthyroidism. The sequenced material came from blood. This chain joins TRBV7-3 and TRBJ2-1; TRBD1 might be the D (6 bases). Here the CDR3 DNA reads TGTGCCAGCAGCCCTGGGGGCCCCCGCGGGAATGAGCAGTTCTTC. Translated: CASSPGGPRGNEQFF. The variable domain in full, with the rest retrieved from reference TRBV7-3 and TRBJ2-1, is GAGVSQTPSNKVTEKGKYVELRCDPISGHTALYWYRQSLGQGPEFLIYFQGTGAADDSGLPNDRFFAVRPEGSVSTLKIQRTERGDSAVYLCASSPGGPRGNEQFFGPGTRLTVL.